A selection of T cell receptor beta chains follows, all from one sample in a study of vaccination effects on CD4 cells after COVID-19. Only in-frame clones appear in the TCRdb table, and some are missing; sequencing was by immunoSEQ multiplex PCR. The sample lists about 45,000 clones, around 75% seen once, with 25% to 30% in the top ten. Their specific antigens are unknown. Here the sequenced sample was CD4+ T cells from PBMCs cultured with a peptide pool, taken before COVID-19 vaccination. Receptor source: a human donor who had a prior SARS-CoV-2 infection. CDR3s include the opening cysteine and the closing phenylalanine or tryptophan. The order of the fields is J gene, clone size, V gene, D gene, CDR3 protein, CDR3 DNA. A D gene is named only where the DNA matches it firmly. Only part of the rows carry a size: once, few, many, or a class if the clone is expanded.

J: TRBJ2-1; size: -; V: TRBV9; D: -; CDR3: CASSIGGNPNYNEQFF; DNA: TGTGCCAGCAGCATAGGGGGAAACCCTAACTACAATGAGCAGTTCTTC
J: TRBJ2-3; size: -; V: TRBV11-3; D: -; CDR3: CASSLEASTDTQYF; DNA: TGTGCCAGCAGCTTAGAGGCGAGCACAGATACGCAGTATTTT
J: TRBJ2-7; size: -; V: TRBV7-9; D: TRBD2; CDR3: CASSLVRGGLADEQYF; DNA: TGTGCCAGCAGCTTAGTACGAGGGGGACTAGCTGACGAGCAGTACTTC
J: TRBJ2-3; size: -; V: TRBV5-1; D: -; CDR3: CASSLDSTDTQYF; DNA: TGCGCCAGCAGCTTGGATAGTACAGATACGCAGTATTTT
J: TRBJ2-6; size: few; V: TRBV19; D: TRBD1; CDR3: CASSTNRGTGANVLTF; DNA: TGTGCCAGTAGTACTAACAGGGGAACTGGGGCCAACGTCCTGACTTTC
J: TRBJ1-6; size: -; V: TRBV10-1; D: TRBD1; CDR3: CASSETSGGGMDSPLHF; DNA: TGCGCCAGCAGTGAGACCTCAGGGGGAGGTATGGATTCACCCCTCCACTTT
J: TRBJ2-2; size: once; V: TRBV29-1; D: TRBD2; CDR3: CSVEGRGGRYTGELFF; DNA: TGCAGCGTTGAAGGGCGGGGGGGCCGTTACACCGGGGAGCTGTTTTTT
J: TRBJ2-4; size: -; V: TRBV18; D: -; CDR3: CASSPPSGLAKNIQYF; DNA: TGTGCCAGCTCACCACCAAGTGGACTAGCCAAAAACATTCAGTACTTC
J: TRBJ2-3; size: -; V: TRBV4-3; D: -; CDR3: CASSQDLAGSTDTQYF; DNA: TGCGCCAGCAGCCAAGATTTGGCGGGAAGCACAGATACGCAGTATTTT
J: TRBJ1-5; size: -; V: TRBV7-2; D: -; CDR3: CASSPAPIPGEPQHF; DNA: TGTGCCAGCAGCCCCGCGCCCATCCCCGGGGAGCCCCAGCATTTT
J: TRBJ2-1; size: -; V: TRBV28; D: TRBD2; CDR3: CASILSGSNRYNEQFF; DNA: TGTGCCAGCATCCTTAGCGGGAGCAATCGCTACAATGAGCAGTTCTTC
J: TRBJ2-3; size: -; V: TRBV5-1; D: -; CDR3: CASSLAPQLLATDTQYF; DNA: TGCGCCAGCAGCTTGGCCCCGCAGCTACTAGCCACAGATACGCAGTATTTT
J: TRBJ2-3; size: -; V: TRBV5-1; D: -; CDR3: CASSLGSTDTQYF; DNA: TGCGCCAGCAGCTTGGGCTCCACAGATACGCAGTATTTT
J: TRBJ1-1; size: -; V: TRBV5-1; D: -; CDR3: CASSPAQGGEAFF; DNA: TGCGCCAGCAGTCCGGCGCAGGGCGGTGAAGCTTTCTTT
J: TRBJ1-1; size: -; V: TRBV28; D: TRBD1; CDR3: CASSSMSGSGTGATEAFF; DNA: TGTGCCAGCAGTTCCATGTCCGGGTCCGGGACAGGGGCCACTGAAGCTTTCTTT
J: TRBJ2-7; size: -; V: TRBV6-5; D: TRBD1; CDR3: CASSKSGQGAEQYF; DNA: TGTGCCAGCAGCAAAAGCGGACAGGGAGCCGAGCAGTACTTC
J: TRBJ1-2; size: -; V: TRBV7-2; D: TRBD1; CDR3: CASSSGPGQANYGYTF; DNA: TGTGCCAGCAGCTCAGGTCCGGGACAGGCGAACTATGGCTACACCTTC
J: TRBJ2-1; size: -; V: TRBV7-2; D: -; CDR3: CASRRKALGDEQFF; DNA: TGTGCCAGCAGACGAAAGGCCCTTGGGGATGAGCAGTTCTTC
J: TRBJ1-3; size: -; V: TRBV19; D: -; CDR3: CASSINVGSGNTIYF; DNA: TGTGCCAGTAGTATAAACGTTGGGTCGGGAAACACCATATATTTT
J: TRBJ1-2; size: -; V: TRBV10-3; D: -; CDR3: CAISDETGSYGYTF; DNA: TGTGCCATCAGTGACGAAACAGGATCCTATGGCTACACCTTC
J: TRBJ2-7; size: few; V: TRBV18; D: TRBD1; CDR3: CASSPTGTGGGEQYF; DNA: TGTGCCAGCTCACCTACCGGGACAGGGGGAGGCGAGCAGTACTTC
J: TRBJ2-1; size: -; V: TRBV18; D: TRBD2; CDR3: CASSPGASGTYNEQFF; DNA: TGTGCCAGCTCACCCGGGGCTAGCGGGACGTACAATGAGCAGTTCTTC
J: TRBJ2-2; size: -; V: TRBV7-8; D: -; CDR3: CASSSLYDPGLSGELFF; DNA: TGTGCCAGCAGCTCACTTTACGACCCGGGACTTTCCGGGGAGCTGTTTTTT
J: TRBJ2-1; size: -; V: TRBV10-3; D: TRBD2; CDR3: CAIQREGRSYNEQFF; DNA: TGTGCCATCCAGCGGGAGGGCCGATCCTACAATGAGCAGTTCTTC
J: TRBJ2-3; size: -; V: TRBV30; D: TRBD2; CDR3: CAWSVWSGGTDTQYF; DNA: TGTGCCTGGAGTGTATGGAGCGGGGGCACAGATACGCAGTATTTT
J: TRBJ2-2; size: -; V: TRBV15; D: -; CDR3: CATSRDPFRELFF; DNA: TGTGCCACCAGCAGAGATCCGTTCCGGGAGCTGTTTTTT
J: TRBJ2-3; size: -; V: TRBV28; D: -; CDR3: CASSLLATDTQYF; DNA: TGTGCCAGCAGTTTATTAGCCACAGATACGCAGTATTTT
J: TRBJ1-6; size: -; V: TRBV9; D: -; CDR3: CASSVNPFSDSPLHF; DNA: TGTGCCAGCAGCGTAAACCCTTTTTCGGATTCACCCCTCCACTTT
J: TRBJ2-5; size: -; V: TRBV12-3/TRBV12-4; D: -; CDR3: CASSLNQETQYF; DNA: TGTGCCAGCAGTTTAAACCAAGAGACCCAGTACTTC
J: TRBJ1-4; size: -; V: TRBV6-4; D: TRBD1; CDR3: CASSGDREWKEKLFF; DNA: TGTGCCAGCAGTGGAGACAGGGAGTGGAAGGAAAAACTGTTTTTT
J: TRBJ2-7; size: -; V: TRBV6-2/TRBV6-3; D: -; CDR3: CASSYFWSPYEQYF; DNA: TGTGCCAGCAGTTACTTTTGGAGCCCCTACGAGCAGTACTTC
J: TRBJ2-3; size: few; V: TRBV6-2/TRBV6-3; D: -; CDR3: CASSDWGRGGTDTQYF; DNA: TGTGCCAGCAGTGACTGGGGCAGGGGAGGCACAGATACGCAGTATTTT
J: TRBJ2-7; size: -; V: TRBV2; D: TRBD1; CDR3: CASRGQGEGEQYF; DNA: TGTGCCAGCAGGGGACAGGGTGAGGGCGAGCAGTACTTC
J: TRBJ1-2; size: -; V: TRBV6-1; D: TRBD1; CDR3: CASSVLPGQGSYGYTF; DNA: TGTGCCAGCAGTGTCTTACCGGGACAGGGCAGCTATGGCTACACCTTC
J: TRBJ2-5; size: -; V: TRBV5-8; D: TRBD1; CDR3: CASSLGQGAGQETQYF; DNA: TGTGCCAGCAGCTTGGGACAGGGGGCCGGTCAAGAGACCCAGTACTTC
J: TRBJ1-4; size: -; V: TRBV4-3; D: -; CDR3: CASSQTPQGLATNEKLFF; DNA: TGCGCCAGCAGCCAAACCCCCCAAGGCCTTGCAACTAATGAAAAACTGTTTTTT
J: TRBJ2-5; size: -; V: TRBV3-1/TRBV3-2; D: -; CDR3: CASSPFHGRGETQYF; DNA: TGTGCCAGCAGCCCATTCCATGGACGAGGGGAGACCCAGTACTTC
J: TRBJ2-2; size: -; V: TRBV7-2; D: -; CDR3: CASSLRVVDTGELFF; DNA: TGTGCCAGCAGCCTCAGGGTCGTGGATACCGGGGAGCTGTTTTTT
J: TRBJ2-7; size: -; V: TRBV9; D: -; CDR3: CASSDSPRGVYEQYF; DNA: TGTGCCAGCAGCGATTCCCCCCGGGGTGTCTACGAGCAGTACTTC
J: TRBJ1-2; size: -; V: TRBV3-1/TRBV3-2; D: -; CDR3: CASGSWTTANYGYTF; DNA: TGTGCCAGCGGATCCTGGACAACCGCTAACTATGGCTACACCTTC
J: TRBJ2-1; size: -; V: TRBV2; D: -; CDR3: CASRVYNEQFF; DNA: TGTGCCAGCAGGGTCTACAATGAGCAGTTCTTC
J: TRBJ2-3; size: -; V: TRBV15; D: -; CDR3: CATSRDPGADTQYF; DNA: TGTGCCACCAGCAGAGATCCAGGGGCAGATACGCAGTATTTT
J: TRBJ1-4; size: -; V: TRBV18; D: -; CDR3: CASSPGTEVNEKLFF; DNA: TGTGCCAGCTCACCGGGTACAGAAGTTAATGAAAAACTGTTTTTT
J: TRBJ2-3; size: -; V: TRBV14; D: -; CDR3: CASSQVVYPTDTQYF; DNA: TGTGCCAGCAGCCAAGTGGTTTATCCCACAGATACGCAGTATTTT
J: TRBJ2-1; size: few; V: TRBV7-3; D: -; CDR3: CASSGTSVGSYNEQFF; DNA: TGTGCCAGCAGCGGGACGTCGGTAGGGTCCTACAATGAGCAGTTCTTC
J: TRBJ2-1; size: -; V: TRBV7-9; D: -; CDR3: CASSSPTSPYNEQFF; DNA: TGTGCCAGCAGCTCACCGACTAGTCCCTACAATGAGCAGTTCTTC
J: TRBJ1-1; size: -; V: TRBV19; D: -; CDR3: CASQILEGGNTEAFF; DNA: TGTGCCAGTCAAATCCTCGAGGGGGGGAACACTGAAGCTTTCTTT
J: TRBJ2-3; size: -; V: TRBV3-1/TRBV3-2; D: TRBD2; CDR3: CASSQEGWGGADTQYF; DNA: TGTGCCAGCAGCCAAGAAGGATGGGGGGGGGCAGATACGCAGTATTTT